These T cell receptor beta chains were read from a single sample in a study of cytomegalovirus exposure and HLA in healthy donors. Profiled with immunoSEQ multiplex PCR; TCRdb holds only in-frame clones, not every one. This table has some 60,000 clones, about 69% appearing once. Sequencing was performed on PBMCs. The source of these receptors is a woman aged 25 to 39 in good health and CMV-seronegative. CDR3s include the opening cysteine and the closing phenylalanine or tryptophan. The D gene is left open where the match is weak. Expanded clones are given a class, and other clones once, few, many or no size at all.

size	V	J	D	DNA	CDR3
NA	TRBV29-1	TRBJ2-2	NA	TGCAGCGGACTATACACCGGGGAGCTGTTTTTT	CSGLYTGELFF
NA	TRBV6-5	TRBJ1-1	NA	TGTGCCAGCAGTTACGTGACAGGGAACACTGAAGCTTTCTTT	CASSYVTGNTEAFF
NA	TRBV19	TRBJ2-6	NA	TGTGCCAGTAGTATCGGTGGCGGGGGGGCCAACGTCCTGACTTTC	CASSIGGGGANVLTF
NA	TRBV28	TRBJ1-1	TRBD1	TGTGCCAGCAGTTTAGGGGACAGGGTGACTGAAGCTTTCTTT	CASSLGDRVTEAFF
NA	TRBV28	TRBJ2-1	TRBD1	TGTGCCAGCAGTGAACCGGGACAGGGGGCGTACAATGAGCAGTTCTTC	CASSEPGQGAYNEQFF
NA	TRBV19	TRBJ2-1	NA	TGTGCCAGTAGAAGACAGGACTACAATGAGCAGTTCTTC	CASRRQDYNEQFF
NA	TRBV7-2	TRBJ1-2	TRBD1	TGTGCCAGCAGCCTTACAGGGGGCTCGGACTATGGCTACACCTTC	CASSLTGGSDYGYTF
NA	TRBV7-6	TRBJ2-7	TRBD1	TGTGCCAGCAGCAAAGACAGGGGTTCTCCCTACGAGCAGTACTTC	CASSKDRGSPYEQYF
NA	TRBV5-1	TRBJ2-5	TRBD2	TGCGCCAGCAGCCCAGCCGGGACTACCCAAGAGACCCAGTACTTC	CASSPAGTTQETQYF
NA	TRBV10-1	TRBJ1-1	NA	TGCGCCAGCAGTGAAGGAGATAGTGGGACTGAAGCTTTCTTT	CASSEGDSGTEAFF
NA	TRBV6-4	TRBJ1-1	NA	TGTGCCAGCAACGACGGGGAGAACACTGAAGCTTTCTTT	CASNDGENTEAFF
once	TRBV11-3	TRBJ1-2	NA	TGTGCCAGCGGCAATCCTAACTATGGCTACACCTTC	CASGNPNYGYTF
once	TRBV5-4	TRBJ1-5	NA	TGTGCCAGCAGCTTTGCGGGGGGGGGTTCAAGCAATCAGCCCCAGCATTTT	CASSFAGGGSSNQPQHF
few	TRBV6-5	TRBJ2-1	TRBD2	TGTGCCAGCAGCCCAGGGACTAGCGGGAAAGGGGAGCAGTTCTTC	CASSPGTSGKGEQFF